This T cell receptor (beta chain) was captured in a study of PD-1 blockade in classical Hodgkin lymphoma. Measured with immunoSEQ multiplex PCR; TCRdb has only the in-frame clones, and not every one. The table includes about 36,000 clones, about 70% detected once. Exposure to brentuximab vedotin varied, and each patient had relapsed following autologous stem cell transplantation. Germline loops: CDR1 LNHDA, CDR2 SQIVND (reference sequence). The CDR3 covers 15 residues. V was clipped by 2 bases and J by 6 bases, with 17 bases between them. Sequencing was performed on peripheral blood mononuclear cells (PBMCs), taken before the second cycle of nivolumab. The chain has TRBV19 and TRBJ2-7, with D perhaps matching TRBD1 (6 bases). This TCR came from a human donor with classical Hodgkin lymphoma. CDR3 nucleotides: TGTGCCAGTAGTATATCCGGGACATACTCTAGCGAGCAGTACTTC. It is translated as CASSISGTYSSEQYF.